One sample yielded the 9 T cell receptor beta chains listed below, sequenced in a study of cytomegalovirus exposure and HLA in healthy donors. PCR amplification relied on 60 Vbeta primers (plus 13 Jbeta primers). The assay was immunoSEQ multiplex PCR, and TCRdb's table has in-frame clones only and misses some. Here the sample table reports about 51,000 clones. Material for sequencing was PBMCs. The receptors were sampled from a female donor in good health and CMV-seronegative.

The V and J genes are TRBV9 and TRBJ2-7; 7 bases are shared with TRBD1. The CDR3 has 15 amino acids. The V and J ends lost 4 bases and 5 bases, in that order; junction bases with no gene match: 12. Germline V gene data show CDR1 as SGDLS and CDR2 as YYNGEE. CDR3 DNA: TGTGCCAGCAGCACCTCGGAAAGGGGGCATCACGAGCAGTACTTC. As protein: CASSTSERGHHEQYF.

This chain uses TRBV13 with TRBJ2-7, with 8 bases matching TRBD2. The CDR3 totals 14 residues. Germline CDR1 reads PRHDT; CDR2 reads FYEKMQ (reference sequence). V gave up 7 bases and J gave up 4 bases; unmatched junction bases: 9. The CDR3 region has the DNA TGTGCCAGCAACCCCGGACTAGCAAAGTACGAGCAGTACTTC. Its protein product is CASNPGLAKYEQYF.

The rearrangement uses TRBV7-9 and TRBJ1-1, with D possibly matching TRBD1 (5 bases). Germline V lookup: CDR1 SEHNR, CDR2 FQNEAQ (reference sequence). V was trimmed by 1 base and J by 1 base, leaving 16 bases between them. The CDR3 spans 17 residues. CDR3 residues: CASSLVMGRGGNTEAFF. CDR3 DNA: TGTGCCAGCAGCTTAGTCATGGGGCGGGGAGGGAACACTGAAGCTTTCTTT.

This chain uses TRBV13 with TRBJ2-5; a possible D gene is TRBD2 (6 bases). This CDR3 has 14 amino acids. Germline CDR1 and CDR2: PRHDT and FYEKMQ (reference sequence). The V and J ends lost 4 bases and 5 bases respectively, with 14 bases between them. The CDR3 loop is CASSSTGGAETQYF. CDR3 DNA: TGTGCCAGCAGCTCCACCGGGGGTGCTGAGACCCAGTACTTC.

The chain has TRBV18 and TRBJ2-2; TRBD1 matches 9 bases. J lost 4 bases, V lost 6 bases, and 9 bases had no gene match. The CDR3 is made up of 16 amino acids. Germline assignment: CDR1 KGHSH and CDR2 LQKENI. The CDR3 here is CASSPIGQGPTGELFF. In nucleotides, the CDR3 is TGTGCCAGCTCTCCTATTGGACAGGGGCCCACCGGGGAGCTGTTTTTT.

The rearrangement links TRBV6-6 to TRBJ2-1; TRBD1 matches 7 bases. The CDR3 runs to 15 residues. Germline CDR1 is MNHNY and CDR2 is SVGAGI (reference sequence). Trimming removed 4 bases from V and 5 bases from J; junction bases left unmatched: 8. The CDR3 DNA sequence: TGTGCCAGCAGTTTCCCCCTGACAGGGAACAATGAGCAGTTCTTC. Translation gives CASSFPLTGNNEQFF.

As DNA, the CDR3 is TGTGCCAGCATCTCGGCAGGGAGGGACGAGCAGTACTTC. Translated: CASISAGRDEQYF. The rearrangement uses TRBV6-5 and TRBJ2-7, with 7 bases fitting TRBD2. The CDR3 is 13 residues long. Germline loops: CDR1 MNHEY, CDR2 SVGAGI. The V and J ends lost 7 bases and 5 bases, in that order; junction bases with no gene match: 8.

The V and J genes are TRBV5-1 and TRBJ2-7; tentative D call: TRBD2 (5 bases). Germline V gives CDR1 SGHRS, CDR2 YFSETQ. This CDR3 is built from 16 residues. Trimming pared 0 bases from V and 4 bases from J, leaving 17 bases between. CDR3 region: CASSLVWTGIAYEQYF. CDR3 in DNA: TGCGCCAGCAGCTTGGTCTGGACCGGGATTGCATACGAGCAGTACTTC. Looking up the rest from reference TRBV5-1 and TRBJ2-7 gives the full variable domain: KAGVTQTPRYLIKTRGQQVTLSCSPISGHRSVSWYQQTPGQGLQFLFEYFSETQRNKGNFPGRFSGRQFSNSRSEMNVSTLELGDSALYLCASSLVWTGIAYEQYFGPGTRLTVT.

The CDR3 sequence is CASSPWAQDRNTIYF. In DNA, the CDR3 is TGTGCCAGTAGTCCTTGGGCACAGGACAGAAACACCATATATTTT. The chain uses TRBV19 and TRBJ1-3, with D possibly TRBD1 on 5 matching bases. There are 15 residues in the CDR3. Per the germline V gene, CDR1 is LNHDA and CDR2 is SQIVND (reference sequence). V was pared by 5 bases and J by 5 bases, with 16 bases between.